The 13 T cell receptor beta chains given below trace back to one sample, sequenced in a study of cytomegalovirus exposure and HLA in healthy donors. Assay used: immunoSEQ multiplex PCR; TCRdb lists only in-frame clones, some missing. The table has 110,000 to 150,000 clones, roughly nine tenths seen once. Sequencing was carried out using PBMCs. Receptor source: a man aged 18-30 years in good health and CMV-seronegative.

This clone was counted a single time. The chain couples TRBV27 to TRBJ1-4; 9 bases are a match to TRBD1. The germline V gene has CDR1 MNHEY and CDR2 SMNVEV (reference sequence). After removal of 5 bases from V and 5 bases from J, the junction contained 6 bases not matched to a gene. The CDR3 has 15 amino acids. Here the CDR3 reads CASSHRGTGNEKLFF. The CDR3 DNA is TGTGCCAGCAGTCACCGGGGGACAGGGAATGAAAAACTGTTTTTT. Combining the CDR3 with reference TRBV27 and TRBJ1-4 gives the whole variable domain EAQVTQNPRYLITVTGKKLTVTCSQNMNHEYMSWYRQDPGLGLRQIYYSMNVEVTDKGDVPEGYKVSRKEKRNFPLILESPSPNQTSLYFCASSHRGTGNEKLFFGSGTQLSVL.

CDR3: CASSVLAGDTDTQYF. Here the CDR3 DNA reads TGTGCCAGCAGCGTACTAGCGGGAGACACAGATACGCAGTATTTT. The chain is built from TRBV9 and TRBJ2-3; 10 bases fit TRBD2. Germline-derived CDR1 and CDR2 are SGDLS and YYNGEE. V lost 1 base, J lost 2 bases, and 1 base stayed unmatched. The CDR3 consists of 15 residues.

The chain couples TRBV10-3 to TRBJ2-1, with 14 positions matching TRBD2. The V gene's germline CDR1 is ENHRY and CDR2 SYGVKD. The CDR3 spans 17 residues. The junction had 5 bases not matched to a gene; V was cut back by 6 bases and J by 1 base. The CDR3: CAIRGLAGEASYNEQFF. As DNA, the CDR3 is TGTGCCATCAGGGGACTAGCGGGAGAGGCGTCCTACAATGAGCAGTTCTTC.

This chain joins TRBV12-5 and TRBJ2-1, with 9 bases matching TRBD2. Germline V gene lookup returns CDR1 LGHNT and CDR2 FRNRAP. V was pared by 2 bases and J by 8 bases, with 10 bases of the junction left unmatched. The CDR3 sequence is 16 residues long. CDR3 in amino acids: CASGLTSGRFIDEQFF. In DNA, the CDR3 is TGTGCTAGTGGTTTGACTAGCGGGCGGTTCATCGATGAGCAGTTCTTC.

This clone was recorded only once. This chain joins TRBV5-1 and TRBJ2-3; D is perhaps TRBD2 (5 bases). The CDR3 loop spans 14 amino acids. Trimming left V 2 bases short and J 5 bases short, with 12 bases between. Germline V CDR1 and CDR2: SGHRS, YFSETQ. In nucleotides, the CDR3 is TGCGCCAGCAGCTTACGTTCTCGGGAAGATACGCAGTATTTT. It specifies CASSLRSREDTQYF.

CDR3 DNA sequence: TGTGCCAGCAGAAACAGGGGCACCTACGAGCAGTACTTC. Translated: CASRNRGTYEQYF. This chain joins TRBV2 and TRBJ2-7; TRBD1 matches at 7 bases. CDR1 and CDR2 from the germline V gene are SNHLY and FYNNEI. The CDR3 has 13 residues. V was clipped by 6 bases and J by 2 bases; unmatched bases: 4.

The CDR3 DNA is TGTGCCAGCAGACTTAGCGGGGAAAACAATGAGCAGTTCTTC. Protein product: CASRLSGENNEQFF. The genes are TRBV6-5 and TRBJ2-1; TRBD2 aligns across 8 bases. The CDR3 is 14 amino acids. CDR1 MNHEY and CDR2 SVGAGI come from the germline V gene. After removal of 6 bases from V and 5 bases from J, the junction contained 6 bases not matched to a gene.

This chain connects TRBV5-5 to TRBJ2-7; 11 bases line up with TRBD1. CDR3 length: 16 amino acids. Looked up from germline, CDR1 is SGHKS and CDR2 is YYEKEE (reference sequence). With V trimmed by 6 bases and J by 2 bases, 10 bases remained unmatched. CDR3 sequence reads: CASTPYRDRGTYEQYF. CDR3 sequence (DNA): TGTGCCAGCACCCCCTACCGGGACAGGGGGACCTACGAGCAGTACTTC.

The chain links TRBV6-5 to TRBJ2-1; 9 nucleotides align to TRBD1. The CDR3 contains 12 residues. From germline, CDR1 is MNHEY and CDR2 SVGAGI. Trimming took 7 bases from V and 9 from J; bases not matched to a gene: 4. The CDR3 spells CASNRQGGEQFF. In DNA, the CDR3 is TGTGCCAGCAACCGACAGGGGGGTGAGCAGTTCTTC.

The chain has TRBV7-2 and TRBJ2-5, with D tentatively TRBD1 (5 bases). This CDR3 contains 13 residues. Trimming took off 5 bases at V and 2 bases at J, with 9 bases between the two ends. Germline V gene sequence: CDR1 SGHTA, CDR2 FQGNSA. The CDR3 DNA follows: TGTGCCAGCAGCGGAGACAGTCAAGAGACCCAGTACTTC. This gives the protein CASSGDSQETQYF.

The V gene is TRBV7-8, the J gene TRBJ2-7; possibly TRBD1 for D (7 bases). Deletions cut 5 bases from V and 3 bases from J, with 17 bases between. The CDR3 covers 15 residues. Germline loops: CDR1 SGHVS, CDR2 FQNEAQ. The CDR3 DNA follows: TGTGCCAGCAGCCTACTGACAGGGACTTTCTACGAGCAGTACTTC. Its protein is CASSLLTGTFYEQYF.

J is TRBJ1-2 and V is TRBV6-6; no definite D call. This CDR3 has 12 residues. Germline CDR1 MNHNY, CDR2 SVGAGI (reference sequence). V lost 6 bases and J 1 base, leaving 6 bases between the germline ends. CDR3 residues: CASSGLNYGYTF. In DNA form, the CDR3 reads TGTGCCAGCAGCGGACTTAACTATGGCTACACCTTC.

This clone showed up just once. The J gene is TRBJ1-5, the V gene TRBV27; possibly TRBD1 for D (5 bases). CDR1 and CDR2 from the germline V gene are MNHEY and SMNVEV (reference sequence). The CDR3 sequence is 17 residues long. Trimming pared 2 bases from V and 0 bases from J, leaving 14 bases between. The CDR3 loop is CASSLGGSGPSNQPQHF. CDR3 bases: TGTGCCAGCAGTTTAGGGGGGTCCGGCCCTAGCAATCAGCCCCAGCATTTT.